Below are 19 T cell receptor beta chains sequenced from a single sample in a study of vaccination and CD4 T cells after COVID-19. The Oncomine TCR Beta short-read assay generated sequence data from the DNA of cultured CD4+ T cells. TCRdb re-called the PCR reads through MiXCR, storing one row per CDR3 protein. The table records thousands of distinct CDR3 sequences, nearly 55% of them present only once. Treatment specified: roughly 10-day PBMC culture with coronavirus spike peptide pools or control peptides (ViraFEST assay). The unexposed donor gave CD4+ T cells before the COVID-19 pandemic (2011-2018). What these receptors recognize is not known. Sequencing was done on a sample of CD4+ T cells from blood, cultured in vitro. The receptors were sampled from a human donor in good health.

The chain uses TRBV12-3 or TRBV12-4 and TRBJ2-5; D ambiguous. The CDR3 runs to 15 residues. V was pared by 6 bases and J by 4 bases, with 18 bases between. The CDR3 DNA reads as TGTGCCAGCAGCGACGCCCTAAAAGACCGAGAGACCCAGTACTTC. Its translation is CASSDALKDRETQYF.

This clonotype turned up a few times. The chain combines TRBV12-3 or TRBV12-4 with TRBJ1-1; no clear D. Trimming pared 3 bases from V and 0 bases from J, leaving 5 bases between. The CDR3 is 13 amino acids. The chain's CDR3 is CASSFNLNTEAFF. The DNA of the CDR3 is TGTGCCAGCAGTTTTAACCTGAACACTGAAGCTTTCTTT.

This clonotype is large in the sample. V usage is TRBV19 and J usage is TRBJ1-5, with a tentative D call TRBD1 (5 bases). This CDR3 spans 14 amino acids. Germline CDR1 and CDR2: LNHDA and SQIVND (reference sequence). V was shortened by 4 bases and J by 5 bases, with 12 bases between the two germline ends. Here the CDR3 reads CASSTRDGDQPQHF. Here the CDR3 DNA reads TGTGCCAGTAGTACCAGGGATGGGGATCAGCCCCAGCATTTT. Together with reference TRBV19 and TRBJ1-5, the CDR3 gives the full variable domain: DGGITQSPKYLFRKEGQNVTLSCEQNLNHDAMYWYRQDPGQGLRLIYYSQIVNDFQKGDIAEGYSVSREKKESFPLTVTSAQKNPTAFYLCASSTRDGDQPQHFGDGTRLSIL.

This sequence joins TRBV6-1 and TRBJ1-6; no definite D call. CDR3 size: 15 residues. Germline-derived CDR1 and CDR2 are MNHNS and SASEGT. Trimming removed 7 bases at V and 9 bases at J, with 19 bases between. CDR3 sequence reads: CASIPAPTRSSPLHF. CDR3 coding DNA: TGTGCCAGCATTCCAGCACCTACTAGGAGTTCACCCCTCCACTTT.

This clonotype was found a few times. The V gene is TRBV20-1, the J gene TRBJ2-7, with 10 bases identical to TRBD2. With 7 bases clipped from V and 3 bases from J, the junction kept 9 bases outside the gene matches. This CDR3 comprises 14 residues. Germline V gene sequence: CDR1 DFQATT, CDR2 SNEGSKA (reference sequence). CDR3: CSGAGTSVDYEQYF. In DNA, the CDR3 is TGCAGTGGGGCCGGGACTAGCGTCGACTACGAGCAGTACTTC.

About this clonotype: Germline is not matched at one junction end, which may reflect a read error. The chain is built from TRBV7-9 and TRBJ2-6, with D perhaps matching TRBD1 (5 bases). The CDR3 consists of 17 residues. Germline lookup yields CDR1 SEHNR and CDR2 FQNEAQ (reference sequence). The CDR3 DNA follows: TGCGCCAGCAGCTTGGCCTCAGGGTTCTCTGGGGCCAACGTCCTGACTTTC. Translation: CASSLASGFSGANVLTF.

This clonotype was counted a single time. CDR3 loop: CASSQGQGQQETQYF. As DNA, the CDR3 is TGCGCCAGCAGCCAAGGGCAGGGTCAACAAGAGACCCAGTACTTC. The chain recombines TRBV4-3 with TRBJ2-5, with D perhaps TRBD1 (5 bases). V was pared by 1 base and J by 2 bases, with 11 bases between. In germline, CDR1 is LGHNA, CDR2 YSLEER. The CDR3 totals 15 residues.

The chain carries TRBV5-4 and TRBJ2-7; D is tentatively TRBD1 or TRBD2 (5 bases each). Germline values: CDR1 SGHNT, CDR2 YYREEE (reference sequence). CDR3 length equals 14 residues. V was cut by 5 bases and J by 6 bases, with 18 bases left in between. The CDR3 spells CASSRPGDSGEQYF. CDR3 DNA: TGTGCCAGCAGTCGGCCCGGAGACAGCGGCGAGCAGTACTTC.

The chain links TRBV7-2 to TRBJ1-1; 7 nucleotides match TRBD1. V lost 5 bases, J lost 5 bases, and 8 bases stayed unmatched. From germline, CDR1 is SGHTA and CDR2 FQGNSA. The CDR3 runs to 14 residues. The CDR3 region is CASSPQTGRTEAFF. The DNA of the CDR3 is TGTGCCAGCAGCCCCCAGACAGGGCGGACTGAAGCTTTCTTT.

The CDR3 loop reads CASSLSETQYF. CDR3 bases: TGTGCCAGCAGCTTATCGGAGACCCAGTACTTC. The gene calls are TRBV7-2 and TRBJ2-5; the D is unclear. Germline CDR1 reads SGHTA; CDR2 reads FQGNSA. V lost 2 bases and J lost 5, with 3 bases in between. The CDR3 sequence is 11 residues long.

The V gene is TRBV5-1, the J gene TRBJ2-5; 13 nucleotides match TRBD2. V shed 2 bases, J shed 2 bases, and the junction held 3 bases outside the gene matches. CDR3 length equals 16 residues. Germline V gene sequence: CDR1 SGHRS, CDR2 YFSETQ. The CDR3 is CASSLTSGRGQETQYF. In DNA, the CDR3 is TGCGCCAGCAGCTTAACTAGCGGGAGGGGACAAGAGACCCAGTACTTC.

The V gene is TRBV7-8, the J gene TRBJ1-6; no clear D gene. V lost 5 bases to trimming and J lost 0 bases, with 20 bases between them. Germline V gene sequence: CDR1 SGHVS, CDR2 FQNEAQ. The CDR3 runs 19 residues. DNA for the CDR3: TGTGCCAGCAGCGTAATCCGACCGCCCCGCGACTCCTATAATTCACCCCTCCACTTT. Its protein is CASSVIRPPRDSYNSPLHF.

The rearrangement joins TRBV19 to TRBJ2-2; weak D call: TRBD1 (6 bases). Germline CDR1 LNHDA, CDR2 SQIVND (reference sequence). CDR3 length: 14 residues. Trimming left V 6 bases short and J 5 bases short, with 13 bases between. In DNA, the CDR3 is TGTGCCAGTAGGACCGGGACAAAAACCGGGGAGCTGTTTTTT. As protein: CASRTGTKTGELFF.

V gene TRBV15 combines with J gene TRBJ1-1; D unresolved. With 1 base removed from V and 3 bases from J, the gap between germline ends came to 12 bases. Germline V CDR1 and CDR2: LNHNV, YYDKDF (reference sequence). The length of the CDR3 is 15 residues. CDR3 nucleotide sequence: TGTGCCACCAGCAGAGGAGGGATCATCGACACTGAAGCTTTCTTT. The encoded protein is CATSRGGIIDTEAFF. Using reference TRBV15 and TRBJ1-1 for the parts outside the CDR3, the full variable domain is DAMVIQNPRYQVTQFGKPVTLSCSQTLNHNVMYWYQQKSSQAPKLLFHYYDKDFNNEADTPDNFQSRRPNTSFCFLDIRSPGLGDTAMYLCATSRGGIIDTEAFFGQGTRLTVV.

This clonotype was recorded a few times. This chain connects TRBV7-2 to TRBJ1-5; 7 bases map to TRBD1. With V trimmed by 5 bases and J by 4 bases, 8 bases remained unmatched. The CDR3 has 15 amino acids. The V gene's germline CDR1 is SGHTA and CDR2 FQGNSA. The CDR3 loop reads CASSPQTGLNQPQHF. CDR3 bases: TGTGCCAGCAGCCCACAGACAGGGTTGAATCAGCCCCAGCATTTT.

In its sample, this clonotype was seen a few times. The chain joins TRBV6-1 to TRBJ1-5; the D is unclear. Trimming pared 1 base from V and 4 bases from J, leaving 8 bases between. CDR1 and CDR2 (germline): MNHNS, SASEGT. CDR3 length: 14 residues. The CDR3: CASSEGGGNQPQHF. CDR3 bases: TGTGCCAGCAGTGAAGGTGGCGGGAATCAGCCCCAGCATTTT.

In nucleotides, the CDR3 is TGCAGTGCTAGAGATCAAGTGGCAGACGAGCAGTACTTC. It encodes CSARDQVADEQYF. J is TRBJ2-7 and V is TRBV20-1, with no clear D. Germline V gene data show CDR1 as DFQATT and CDR2 as SNEGSKA (reference sequence). This CDR3 region has 13 residues. Deletions cut 0 bases from V and 5 bases from J, with 11 bases between.

The rearrangement joins TRBV7-2 to TRBJ2-1, with 8 bases matching TRBD2. The tail of the sequence fits TRBJ2-7 better, so the J call may be wrong. In germline, CDR1 is SGHTA, CDR2 FQGNSA. There are 16 residues in the CDR3. The CDR3, as DNA: TGTGCCAGCAGCCCGATCGCTAGCGGGCAAAAACCCGAGCAGTACTTC. This translates into CASSPIASGQKPEQYF.

J is TRBJ2-3 and V is TRBV6-5, with 10 bases lining up with TRBD2. CDR3 length: 16 residues. Germline CDR1 is MNHEY and CDR2 is SVGAGI. Unmatched junction bases numbered 4, after V lost 0 bases and J lost 4 bases. CDR3 DNA sequence: TGTGCCAGCAGTTACTCCGGGACTAGCGAAGCAGATACGCAGTATTTT. As protein: CASSYSGTSEADTQYF.